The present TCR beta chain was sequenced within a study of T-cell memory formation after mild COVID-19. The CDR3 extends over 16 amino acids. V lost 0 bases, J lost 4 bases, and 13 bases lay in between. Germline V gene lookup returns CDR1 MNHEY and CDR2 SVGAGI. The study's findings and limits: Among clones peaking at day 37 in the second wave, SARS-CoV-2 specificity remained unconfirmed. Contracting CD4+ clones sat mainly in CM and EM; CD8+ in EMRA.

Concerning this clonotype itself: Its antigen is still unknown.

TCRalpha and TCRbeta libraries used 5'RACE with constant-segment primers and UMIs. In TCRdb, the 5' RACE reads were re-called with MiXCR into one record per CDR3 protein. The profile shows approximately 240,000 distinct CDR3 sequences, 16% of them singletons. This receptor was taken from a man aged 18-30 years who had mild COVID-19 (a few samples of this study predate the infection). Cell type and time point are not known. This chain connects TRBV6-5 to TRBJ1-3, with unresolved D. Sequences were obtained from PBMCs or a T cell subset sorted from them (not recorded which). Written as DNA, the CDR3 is TGTGCCAGCAGTTACTCGACCTACCCTCCCGGAAACACCATATATTTT. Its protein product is CASSYSTYPPGNTIYF.